These 23 T cell receptor beta chains were sequenced from one sample in a study of T cells in Graves' hyperthyroidism and ophthalmopathy. Amplification of TCR beta CDR3 regions was performed using RNA transcripts as template. First-round RT-PCR targeting the TCR CDR3 was performed with the HTBI primer set. TCRdb analysed the multiplex PCR reads with MiXCR anew, one entry per CDR3 protein. This table holds some 600,000 distinct CDR3 sequences, 11% to 15% found once. The specimen was blood. The receptors stem from a woman aged 25 to 45 with Graves' hyperthyroidism that later progressed to Graves' ophthalmopathy.

The CDR3 loop reads CASSSLAGESYTQYF. The CDR3 DNA is TGTGCCAGCAGTTCTCTAGCGGGGGAGTCATATACGCAGTATTTT. The gene calls are TRBV25-1 and TRBJ2-3, with 10 bases matching TRBD2. The length of the CDR3 is 15 residues. Unmatched junction bases numbered 9, after V lost 5 bases and J lost 7 bases. Germline V gene lookup returns CDR1 MGHDK and CDR2 SYGVNS.

The J gene is TRBJ2-7, the V gene TRBV12-3 or TRBV12-4, with D maybe TRBD2 (5 bases). This CDR3 region has 14 residues. Trimming left V 4 bases short and J 7 bases short, with 17 bases between. CDR3 protein: CASSYLMRPGEQYF. The CDR3, as DNA: TGTGCCAGCAGTTATTTAATGAGACCGGGAGAGCAGTACTTC.

This clonotype was counted at least ten times. The chain is built from TRBV7-8 and TRBJ1-3; D ambiguous. This CDR3 contains 16 residues. Trimming pared 2 bases from V and 0 bases from J, leaving 11 bases between. The germline V gene has CDR1 SGHVS and CDR2 FQNEAQ. DNA for the CDR3: TGTGCCAGCAGCTTAACCGGGCCCGACTCTGGAAACACCATATATTTT. Protein product: CASSLTGPDSGNTIYF.

Written as DNA, the CDR3 is TGTGCCAGCAGCTTACAGACAGGGGGCGGCTACACCTTC. Its translation: CASSLQTGGGYTF. The chain links TRBV7-9 to TRBJ1-2, with 10 bases lining up with TRBD1. Trimming took 2 bases from V and 8 from J; bases not matched to a gene: 2. The V gene's germline CDR1 is SEHNR and CDR2 FQNEAQ (reference sequence). This CDR3 has 13 amino acids.

This clonotype was observed at least ten times. The junction departs from germline at one end; a sequencing error may be responsible. The V call is TRBV5-1, the J call TRBJ1-2, with 8 bases aligning to TRBD1. Germline V lookup: CDR1 SGHRS, CDR2 YFSETQ. The CDR3 extends over 14 amino acids. CDR3 bases: TGTGCCAGCAGTTATCAGGGGGCGAGCTATGGCTACACCTTC. This encodes CASSYQGASYGYTF.

This clonotype appeared many times. The chain joins TRBV7-3 to TRBJ2-1; 10 nucleotides match TRBD2. Per the germline V gene, CDR1 is SGHTA and CDR2 is FQGTGA. The CDR3 loop spans 14 amino acids. V trimming: 6 bases; J trimming: 7 bases; junction bases outside the gene matches: 6. CDR3 amino acids: CASSYSSGGNEQFF. The CDR3 DNA sequence: TGTGCCAGCAGTTACTCTAGCGGGGGAAATGAGCAGTTCTTC.

This clonotype has at least ten counts. The chain joins TRBV13 to TRBJ1-4; D possibly corresponds to TRBD1 (6 bases). Germline lookup yields CDR1 PRHDT and CDR2 FYEKMQ (reference sequence). CDR3 length: 18 residues. Deletions cut 1 base from V and 0 bases from J, with 15 bases between. The CDR3 nucleotides read TGTGCCAGCAGCTTAGCCGACAGGTCAGATGCAACTAATGAAAAACTGTTTTTT. Residues: CASSLADRSDATNEKLFF.

The V gene is TRBV4-2, the J gene TRBJ2-3; D is perhaps TRBD1 (6 bases). Germline V gene sequence: CDR1 LGHNA, CDR2 YNFKEQ. V was clipped by 5 bases and J by 1 base, with 13 bases between them. The length of the CDR3 is 15 residues. The CDR3 is CASSWKAGGTDTQYF. As DNA, the CDR3 is TGTGCCAGCAGCTGGAAGGCAGGGGGCACAGATACGCAGTATTTT.

This clonotype has at least ten counts. The chain has TRBV5-1 and TRBJ2-1, with 7 bases matching TRBD2. The CDR3 is made up of 14 amino acids. V lost 7 bases to trimming and J lost 3 bases; unmatched junction nucleotides: 7. The germline V gene encodes CDR1 SGHRS and CDR2 YFSETQ. CDR3 amino acids: CASFGGLDYNEQFF. CDR3 nucleotide sequence: TGCGCCAGCTTTGGCGGACTAGACTACAATGAGCAGTTCTTC.

There are a few counts of this clonotype. V usage is TRBV4-1 and J usage is TRBJ1-5; 9 bases line up with TRBD1. This CDR3 contains 15 residues. V shed 4 bases, J shed 4 bases, and the junction held 5 bases outside the gene matches. Germline V CDR1 and CDR2: MGHRA, YSYEKL. CDR3 in DNA: TGCGCCAGCAGCCGGGGGACAGGGCCGAATCAGCCCCAGCATTTT. It yields the protein CASSRGTGPNQPQHF.

This clonotype was counted at least ten times. The V gene is TRBV30, the J gene TRBJ2-1, with D possibly being TRBD2 (6 bases). Germline V lookup: CDR1 GTSNPN, CDR2 SVGIG (reference sequence). Between the trimmed V and J ends, which lost 4 bases and 0 bases, there was a span of 10 bases. This CDR3 is 14 amino acids long. The DNA for the CDR3 is TGTGCCTGGAAGGGCGGGGCCTCCTACAATGAGCAGTTCTTC. Protein product: CAWKGGASYNEQFF.

This clonotype was counted ten times or more. This chain links TRBV6-2 or TRBV6-3 with TRBJ2-5; 10 bases fit TRBD1. The CDR3 is 15 amino acids. V gave up 3 bases and J gave up 0 bases; unmatched junction bases: 1. Germline CDR1 MNHEY, CDR2 SVGEGT. The CDR3, as DNA: TGTGCCAGCAGTTATGGGACAGGGGACCAAGAGACCCAGTACTTC. Residues: CASSYGTGDQETQYF.

This clonotype was seen at least ten times. The V gene is TRBV7-9, the J gene TRBJ2-1; maybe TRBD1 (6 bases). The CDR3 has 14 residues. Germline V lookup: CDR1 SEHNR, CDR2 FQNEAQ (reference sequence). V lost 7 bases, J lost 10 bases, and 20 bases lay in between. CDR3 in amino acids: CASIDGDTGQEQFF. The CDR3 coding sequence is TGTGCCAGCATCGACGGGGACACGGGGCAGGAGCAGTTCTTC.

This clonotype was picked up a small number of times. The chain couples TRBV3-1 to TRBJ2-1; 9 positions agree with TRBD2. CDR1 and CDR2 from the germline V gene are LGHDT and YNNKEL (reference sequence). After removal of 5 bases from V and 8 bases from J, the junction contained 10 bases not matched to a gene. The CDR3 contains 15 residues. The CDR3 nucleotides read TGTGCCAGCAGCGCTTCGGGACTAGCTGCCCATGAGCAGTTCTTC. Protein sequence: CASSASGLAAHEQFF.

At least ten counts were recorded for this clonotype. This sequence joins TRBV19 and TRBJ1-2; D not certain. CDR1 is LNHDA, CDR2 SQIVND, per germline (reference sequence). This CDR3 comprises 13 residues. V was cut by 3 bases and J by 4 bases, with 9 bases left in between. Here the CDR3 reads CASSIGSSYGYTF. CDR3 nucleotide sequence: TGTGCCAGTAGTATCGGCAGTTCCTATGGCTACACCTTC.

This clonotype has a count of ten or more. This rearrangement joins TRBV12-3 or TRBV12-4 to TRBJ1-1; TRBD1 matches 9 bases. The CDR3 sequence is 15 residues long. V shed 3 bases and J 4 bases; nucleotides not matched to a gene: 6. For the CDR3, the DNA is TGTGCCAGCAGTTTCCGCGGGACAGGGTCCACTGAAGCTTTCTTT. The encoded protein is CASSFRGTGSTEAFF.

This clonotype has just a few counts. This rearrangement joins TRBV20-1 to TRBJ2-1, with 13 bases lining up with TRBD2. Looked up from germline, CDR1 is DFQATT and CDR2 is SNEGSKA (reference sequence). V trimming: 6 bases; J trimming: 3 bases; junction bases outside the gene matches: 5. The CDR3 runs 15 residues. CDR3 nucleotides: TGCAGTGCACGGACTAGCGGGAGCTTCTACAATGAGCAGTTCTTC. Residues: CSARTSGSFYNEQFF.

This clonotype came up many times. The chain is built from TRBV12-5 and TRBJ1-4; the match to TRBD1 covers 7 bases. Trimming cost V 6 bases and J 3 bases; bases outside gene matches: 4. Germline V gives CDR1 LGHNT, CDR2 FRNRAP. CDR3 length equals 14 residues. For the CDR3, the DNA is TGTGCTAGTGGCTCAAGGGGGCCTAATGAAAAACTGTTTTTT. Its translation is CASGSRGPNEKLFF. The entire variable domain, with the rest obtained from reference TRBV12-5 and TRBJ1-4, is as follows: DARVTQTPRHKVTEMGQEVTMRCQPILGHNTVFWYRQTMMQGLELLAYFRNRAPLDDSGMPKDRFSAEMPDATLATLKIQPSEPRDSAVYFCASGSRGPNEKLFFGSGTQLSVL.

The gene calls are TRBV4-2 and TRBJ1-2, with D unclear. With 0 bases removed from V and 6 bases from J, the gap between germline ends came to 14 bases. The germline gives CDR1 LGHNA, CDR2 YNFKEQ. The CDR3 is 15 amino acids. This CDR3 is CASSQEGGPGNGYTF. The CDR3 DNA reads as TGTGCCAGCAGCCAAGAAGGTGGGCCGGGGAATGGCTACACCTTC.

This clonotype was recorded at least ten times. This chain links TRBV20-1 with TRBJ2-7; D may be TRBD1 (5 bases). Germline CDR1 reads DFQATT; CDR2 reads SNEGSKA (reference sequence). This CDR3 is 13 amino acids long. With 3 bases removed from V and 3 bases from J, the gap between germline ends came to 12 bases. CDR3 DNA sequence: TGCAGTGCTAGCCTGGACACGATCTACGAGCAGTACTTC. It encodes CSASLDTIYEQYF.

This clonotype was detected a few times. V gene TRBV27 combines with J gene TRBJ2-7; 10 bases are shared with TRBD1. The V gene end was trimmed by 3 bases and the J gene end by 7 bases; junction bases not matched to a gene: 12. The CDR3 is 16 amino acids. CDR1 and CDR2 (germline): MNHEY, SMNVEV (reference sequence). The CDR3 region has the DNA TGTGCCAGCAGTTTGCCCGGACAGGGGGTCCTTTGGGAGCAGTACTTC. This sequence encodes CASSLPGQGVLWEQYF.

Many counts were recorded for this clonotype. The chain carries TRBV6-1 and TRBJ2-5; 9 positions match TRBD2. Per germline, CDR1 MNHNS and CDR2 SASEGT. This CDR3 contains 15 residues. V shed 6 bases, J shed 4 bases, and the junction held 9 bases outside the gene matches. CDR3 protein: CASRAGLALIETQYF. CDR3 coding DNA: TGTGCCAGCAGAGCTGGACTAGCGCTGATAGAGACCCAGTACTTC.

This clonotype was detected a few times. The genes are TRBV6-1 and TRBJ2-4; 8 positions match TRBD1. The CDR3 spans 15 residues. The germline V gene encodes CDR1 MNHNS and CDR2 SASEGT. The J segment lost 7 bases and the V segment lost 6 bases, leaving 11 bases of the junction unmatched. The CDR3 loop is CASRPGSDRENIQYF. In nucleotides, the CDR3 is TGTGCCAGCAGACCAGGTTCGGACAGGGAGAACATTCAGTACTTC.